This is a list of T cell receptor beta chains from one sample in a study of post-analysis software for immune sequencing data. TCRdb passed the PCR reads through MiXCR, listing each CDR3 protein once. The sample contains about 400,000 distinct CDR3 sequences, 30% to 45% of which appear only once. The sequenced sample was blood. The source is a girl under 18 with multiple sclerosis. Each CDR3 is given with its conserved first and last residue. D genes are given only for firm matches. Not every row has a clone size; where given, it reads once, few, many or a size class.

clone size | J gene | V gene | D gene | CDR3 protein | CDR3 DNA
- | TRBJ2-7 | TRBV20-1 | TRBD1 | CSAPGQGRSEQYF | TGCAGTGCTCCTGGACAGGGAAGGTCCGAGCAGTACTTC
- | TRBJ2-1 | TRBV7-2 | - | CASSKAQAIKNEQFF | TGTGCCAGCAGCAAGGCCCAGGCTATCAAGAATGAGCAGTTCTTC
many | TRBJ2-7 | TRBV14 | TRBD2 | CASSQATGGYYEQYF | TGTGCCAGCAGCCAAGCGACGGGGGGGTACTACGAGCAGTACTTC
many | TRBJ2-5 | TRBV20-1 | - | CSAREGPQETQYF | TGCAGTGCTAGAGAGGGCCCCCAAGAGACCCAGTACTTC
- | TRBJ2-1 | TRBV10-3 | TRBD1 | CAISDGGQGSNEQFF | TGTGCCATCAGTGATGGGGGACAGGGCAGCAATGAGCAGTTCTTC
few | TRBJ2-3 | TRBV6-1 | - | CASSDDTDTQYF | TGTGCCAGCAGCGACGACACTGATACGCAGTATTTT
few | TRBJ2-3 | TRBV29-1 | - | CSAPDGGTQYF | TGCAGCGCCCCTGATGGGGGTACGCAGTATTTT
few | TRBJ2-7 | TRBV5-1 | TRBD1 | CASSWTGGTYEQYF | TGCGCCAGCAGCTGGACAGGGGGGACCTACGAGCAGTACTTC
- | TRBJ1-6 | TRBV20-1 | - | CSATGSRNSPLHF | TGCAGTGCTACCGGGAGTAGGAATTCACCCCTCCACTTT
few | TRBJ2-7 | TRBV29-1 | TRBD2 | CSVLRTSGGLLYEQYF | TGCAGCGTTCTTCGGACTAGCGGGGGCCTCCTCTACGAGCAGTACTTC
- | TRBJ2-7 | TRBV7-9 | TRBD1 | CASSFDRAPYEQYF | TGTGCCAGCAGCTTTGACAGGGCTCCCTACGAGCAGTACTTC
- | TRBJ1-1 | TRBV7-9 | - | CASSQTGEAFF | TGTGCCAGCAGCCAGACGGGTGAAGCTTTCTTT
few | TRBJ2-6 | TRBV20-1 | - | CSAFGESGANVLTF | TGCAGTGCGTTCGGAGAATCTGGGGCCAACGTCCTGACTTTC
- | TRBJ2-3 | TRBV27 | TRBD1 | CASSFLGQGLTDTQYF | TGTGCCAGCAGTTTTCTTGGACAGGGACTCACAGATACGCAGTATTTT
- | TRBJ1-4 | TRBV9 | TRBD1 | CASSRRGGAREKLFF | TGTGCCAGCAGCCGTAGAGGGGGCGCAAGGGAAAAACTGTTTTTT
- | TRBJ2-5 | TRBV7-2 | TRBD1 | CASSFGQGETQYF | TGTGCCAGCAGCTTTGGACAGGGAGAGACCCAGTACTTC
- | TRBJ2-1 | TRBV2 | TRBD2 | CASAERGGYNEQFF | TGTGCCAGCGCGGAGCGGGGGGGCTACAATGAGCAGTTCTTC
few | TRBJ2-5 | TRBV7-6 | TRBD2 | CASSLGASGGQETQYF | TGTGCCAGCAGCTTAGGGGCTAGCGGGGGCCAAGAGACCCAGTACTTC
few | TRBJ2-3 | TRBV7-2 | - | CASSLGGGKRDFWDTQYF | TGTGCCAGCAGCTTGGGGGGGGGCAAGCGGGACTTTTGGGATACGCAGTATTTT
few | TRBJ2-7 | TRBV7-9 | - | CASSLAQEGREQYF | TGTGCCAGCAGCTTAGCGCAGGAGGGGAGGGAGCAGTACTTC
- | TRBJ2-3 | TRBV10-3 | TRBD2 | CAISERDSGGTDTQYF | TGTGCCATCAGTGAGAGGGATAGCGGGGGAACAGATACGCAGTATTTT
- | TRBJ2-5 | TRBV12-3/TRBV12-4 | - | CASSSRAEEETQYF | TGTGCCAGCAGTTCCAGAGCCGAGGAAGAGACCCAGTACTTC
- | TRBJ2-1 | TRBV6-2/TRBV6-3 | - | CASSYLGDSYNEQFF | TGTGCCAGCAGTTACCTAGGCGACTCCTACAATGAGCAGTTCTTC
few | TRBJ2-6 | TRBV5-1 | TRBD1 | CASSLASGTGAGANVLTF | TGCGCCAGCAGCTTGGCCTCCGGGACAGGTGCTGGGGCCAACGTCCTGACTTTC
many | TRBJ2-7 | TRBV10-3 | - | CAISDGAGATYEQYF | TGTGCCATCAGTGACGGGGCGGGGGCGACCTACGAGCAGTACTTC
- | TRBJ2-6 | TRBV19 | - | CASKPRDSGANVLTF | TGTGCCAGTAAACCGCGGGATTCTGGGGCCAACGTCCTGACTTTC
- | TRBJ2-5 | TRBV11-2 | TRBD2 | CASSLEGGGETQYF | TGTGCCAGCAGCTTAGAGGGGGGGGGTGAGACCCAGTACTTC
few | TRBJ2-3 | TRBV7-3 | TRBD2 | CASSLSGLVRDTQYF | TGTGCCAGCAGCTTATCGGGACTAGTTAGGGATACGCAGTATTTT
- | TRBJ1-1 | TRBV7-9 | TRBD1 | CASSLAVAGGLSRAFF | TGTGCCAGCAGCTTAGCTGTTGCAGGGGGCCTATCGAGAGCTTTCTTT
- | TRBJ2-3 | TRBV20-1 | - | CSAWTNTDTQYF | TGCAGTGCCTGGACTAACACAGATACGCAGTATTTT
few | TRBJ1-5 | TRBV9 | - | CASSVGPGTSNQPQHF | TGTGCCAGCAGCGTAGGGCCCGGGACTAGCAATCAGCCCCAGCATTTT